This T cell receptor beta chain was sequenced during a study of T cells after yellow fever vaccination. Study observations and caveats: On re-exposure, the response was weaker but peaked faster, at day 5 versus 15.

This clonotype was counted between two and nine times. What it binds is not known. Germline CDR1 is LNHDA and CDR2 is SQIVND (reference sequence). Trimming left V 10 bases short and J 4 bases short, with 5 bases between. The CDR3 spans 11 residues. TCRdb ran MiXCR on the 5' RACE reads and lists one entry per CDR3 protein. In the table there are about 69,000 distinct CDR3 sequences, around 6.2% of which are singletons. The receptor comes from a man between 18 and 29 years old who received the YFV17D yellow fever vaccine. J is TRBJ2-6 and V is TRBV19; no reliable D call. Sequenced here: CD4+ T cells sorted from PBMCs, sampled approximately 16 days after the first yellow fever vaccination. The CDR3 sequence: CAKNGANVLTF. DNA of the CDR3: TGTGCCAAGAACGGGGCCAACGTCCTGACTTTC. Looking up the rest from reference TRBV19 and TRBJ2-6 gives the full variable domain: DGGITQSPKYLFRKEGQNVTLSCEQNLNHDAMYWYRQDPGQGLRLIYYSQIVNDFQKGDIAEGYSVSREKKESFPLTVTSAQKNPTAFYLCAKNGANVLTFGAGSRLTVL.